This T cell receptor beta chain was recorded in a study of CD8 T cells in ankylosing spondylitis. Findings and limits, study-wide: For ankylosing spondylitis blood, a TCR beta motif of 7 or 8 highly homologous variants appeared characteristic.

The CDR3 runs 14 residues. With 4 bases clipped from V and 4 bases from J, the junction kept 6 bases outside the gene matches. Germline V gene lookup returns CDR1 SQVTM and CDR2 ANQGSEA. This clonotype was recorded at least ten times. Antigen unknown. With molecular barcodes, quantitative 5'-RACE was used to make the TCR beta libraries. Using its own MiXCR run on the 5' RACE reads, TCRdb lists one record per CDR3 protein. The table shows more than 650,000 distinct CDR3 sequences, with 12% occurring only once. Material for sequencing was blood, either unsorted or a sorted T cell fraction (not recorded which). This receptor was identified in a male donor with ankylosing spondylitis. The chain has TRBV29-1 and TRBJ2-3; 9 bases are a match to TRBD1. Here the CDR3 DNA reads TGCAGCGTTGGTTGGGACAGGGACGCAGATACGCAGTATTTT. Amino acids: CSVGWDRDADTQYF.